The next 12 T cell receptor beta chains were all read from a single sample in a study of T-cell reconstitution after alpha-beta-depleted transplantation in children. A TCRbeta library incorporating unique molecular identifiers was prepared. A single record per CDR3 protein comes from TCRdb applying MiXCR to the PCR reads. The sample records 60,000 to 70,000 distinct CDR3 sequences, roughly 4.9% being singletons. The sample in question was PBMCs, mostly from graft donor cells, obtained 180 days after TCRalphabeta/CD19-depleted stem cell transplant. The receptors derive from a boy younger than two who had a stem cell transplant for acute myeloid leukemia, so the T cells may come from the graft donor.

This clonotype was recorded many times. In DNA form, the CDR3 reads TGTGCCAGCACCTCGTGGGATCAGCCCCAGCATTTT. As protein: CASTSWDQPQHF. The rearrangement uses TRBV12-3 or TRBV12-4 and TRBJ1-5, with D uncertain. The CDR3 is made up of 12 amino acids. Trimming shortened V by 7 bases and J by 5 bases, and 9 bases separated the two germline ends.

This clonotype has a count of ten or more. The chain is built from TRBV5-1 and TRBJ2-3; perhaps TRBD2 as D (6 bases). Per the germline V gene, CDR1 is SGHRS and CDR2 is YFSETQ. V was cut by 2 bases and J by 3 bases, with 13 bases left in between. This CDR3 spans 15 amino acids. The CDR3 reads CASSFSGGKTDTQYF. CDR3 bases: TGCGCCAGCAGCTTCAGCGGAGGGAAGACAGATACGCAGTATTTT.

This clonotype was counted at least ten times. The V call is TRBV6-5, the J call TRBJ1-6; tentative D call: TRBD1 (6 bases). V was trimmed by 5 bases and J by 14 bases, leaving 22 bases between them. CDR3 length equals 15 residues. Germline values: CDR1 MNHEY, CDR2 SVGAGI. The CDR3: CASSILTGYASALHF. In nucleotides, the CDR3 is TGTGCCAGCAGTATATTGACAGGTTACGCTTCGGCCCTCCACTTT.

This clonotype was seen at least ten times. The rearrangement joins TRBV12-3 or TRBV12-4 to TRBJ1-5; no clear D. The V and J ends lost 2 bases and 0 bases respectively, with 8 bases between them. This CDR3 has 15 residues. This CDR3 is CASSLTTDSNQPQHF. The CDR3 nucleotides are TGTGCCAGCAGTTTAACGACGGATAGCAATCAGCCCCAGCATTTT.

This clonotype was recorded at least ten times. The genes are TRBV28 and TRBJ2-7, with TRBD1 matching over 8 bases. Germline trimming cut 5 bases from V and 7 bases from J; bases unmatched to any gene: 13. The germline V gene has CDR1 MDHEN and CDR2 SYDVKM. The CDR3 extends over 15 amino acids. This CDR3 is CASSHRDRHPPEQYV. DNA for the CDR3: TGTGCCAGCAGTCACCGGGACAGGCACCCACCGGAGCAGTACGTC.

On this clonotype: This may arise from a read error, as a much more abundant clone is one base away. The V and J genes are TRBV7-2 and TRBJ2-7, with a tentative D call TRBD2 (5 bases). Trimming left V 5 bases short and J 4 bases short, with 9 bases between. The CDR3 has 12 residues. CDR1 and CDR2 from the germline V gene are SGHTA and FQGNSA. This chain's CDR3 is CASSQPGYEQYF. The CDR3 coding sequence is TGTGCCAGCAGCCAACCGGGATACGAGCAGTACTTC.

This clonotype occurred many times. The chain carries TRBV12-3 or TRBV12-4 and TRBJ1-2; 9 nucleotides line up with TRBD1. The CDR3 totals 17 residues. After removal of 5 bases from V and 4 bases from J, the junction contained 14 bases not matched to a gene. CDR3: CASSVSGNTGGRYGYTF. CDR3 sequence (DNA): TGTGCCAGCAGTGTGTCCGGGAATACAGGGGGCCGCTATGGCTACACCTTC.

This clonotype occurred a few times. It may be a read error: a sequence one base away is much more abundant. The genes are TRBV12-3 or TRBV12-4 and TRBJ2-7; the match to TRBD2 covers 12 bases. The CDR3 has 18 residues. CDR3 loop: CTSSLAPRLAGDLYEQYF. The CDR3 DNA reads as TGTACCAGCAGTTTAGCGCCCCGACTAGCGGGGGACCTCTACGAGCAGTACTTC.

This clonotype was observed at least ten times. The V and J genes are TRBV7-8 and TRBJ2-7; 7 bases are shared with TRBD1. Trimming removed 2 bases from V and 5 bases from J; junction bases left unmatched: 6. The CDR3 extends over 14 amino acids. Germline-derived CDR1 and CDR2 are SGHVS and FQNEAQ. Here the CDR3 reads CASSLLDRTHEQYV. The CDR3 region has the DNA TGTGCCAGCAGCTTACTGGACAGGACCCACGAGCAGTACGTC.

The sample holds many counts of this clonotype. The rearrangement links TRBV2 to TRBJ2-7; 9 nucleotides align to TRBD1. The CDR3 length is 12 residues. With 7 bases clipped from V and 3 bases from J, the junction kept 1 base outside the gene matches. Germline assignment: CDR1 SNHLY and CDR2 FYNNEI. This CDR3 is CASKGQGYEQYF. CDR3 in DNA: TGTGCCAGCAAGGGACAGGGCTACGAGCAGTACTTC.

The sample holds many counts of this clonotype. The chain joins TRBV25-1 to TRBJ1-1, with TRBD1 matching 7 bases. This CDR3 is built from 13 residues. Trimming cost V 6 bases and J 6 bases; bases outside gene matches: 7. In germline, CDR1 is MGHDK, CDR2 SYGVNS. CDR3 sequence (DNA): TGTGCCAGCAGCCGGGACAGAACTTCTGAAGCTTTCTTT. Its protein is CASSRDRTSEAFF.

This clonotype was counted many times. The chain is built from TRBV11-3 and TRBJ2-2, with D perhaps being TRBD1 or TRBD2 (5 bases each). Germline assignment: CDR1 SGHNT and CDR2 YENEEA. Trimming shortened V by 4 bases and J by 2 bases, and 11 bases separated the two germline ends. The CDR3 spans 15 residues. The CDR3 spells CASSWDRPNTGELFF. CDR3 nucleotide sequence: TGTGCCAGCAGCTGGGACCGACCAAACACCGGGGAGCTGTTTTTT.